The sequence of this T cell receptor beta chain was determined in a study of T cell responses to AZD1222 COVID-19 vaccine. This clone was recorded only once. What it binds is unknown. Profiling relied on immunoSEQ multiplex PCR, and the TCRdb table lists in-frame clones only, not all of them. Altogether some 200,000 clones are present, 80% to 95% being singletons, with the ten largest covering 3.4%. The study, taken as a whole, reports: White British ancestry dominated among donors, who included more females, and clonal diversity was possibly underestimated. Compared with day 0, the breadth and depth of the Spike-specific TCR repertoire rose significantly after two doses of AZD1222. Across spike, vaccine-associated CD4 TCRs were found, dominant at 160-218 and 743-854.

Second doses that came at about 4 or about 12 weeks were put together. Germline V CDR1 and CDR2: SGDLS, YYNGEE. This CDR3 comprises 16 residues. V lost 0 bases and J lost 5; bases outside the gene matches: 7. The V call is TRBV9, the J call TRBJ1-4; 7 bases agree with TRBD1. The sequencing here drew on peripheral blood, taken 28 days after the second AZD1222 dose. The sequence was collected from an adult who received the AZD1222 COVID-19 vaccine. The CDR3 DNA reads as TGTGCCAGCAGCGTAGGACAGGGAGGAATAAATGAAAAACTGTTTTTT. Residues: CASSVGQGGINEKLFF.